These T cell receptor beta chains were read from a single sample in a study of CD8 T cells in ankylosing spondylitis. One entry per CDR3 protein results from TCRdb running MiXCR on the 5' RACE reads. In the table there are some 400,000 distinct CDR3 sequences, 20% to 25% of which are singletons. Sequencing used blood, either unsorted or a sorted T cell fraction (not recorded which). Source of these receptors: a male donor with ankylosing spondylitis. Both conserved end residues are part of each CDR3. D genes are given only for firm matches. Some rows have no size entry. The others give once, few or many, or a class for an expanded clone.

abundance: few
d_gene: .
j_gene: TRBJ2-3
len: 15
v_gene: TRBV24-1
CDR3aa: CATSDLGGGADTQYF
CDR3nt: TGTGCCACCAGTGATTTAGGGGGAGGGGCAGATACGCAGTATTTT

abundance: few
d_gene: .
j_gene: TRBJ1-1
len: 15
v_gene: TRBV7-2
CDR3aa: CASSLAPGHSTEAFF
CDR3nt: TGTGCCAGCAGCTTAGCGCCGGGACATAGCACTGAAGCTTTCTTT

abundance: .
d_gene: .
j_gene: TRBJ1-6
len: 17
v_gene: TRBV12-3/TRBV12-4
CDR3aa: CASSEHRASSYNSPLHF
CDR3nt: TGTGCCAGCAGTGAACACAGGGCCAGCTCCTATAATTCACCCCTCCACTTT

abundance: few
d_gene: .
j_gene: TRBJ1-1
len: 16
v_gene: TRBV5-1
CDR3aa: CASNELRAYPITEAFF
CDR3nt: TGCGCCAGCAACGAACTCAGGGCTTACCCGATTACTGAAGCTTTCTTT

abundance: .
d_gene: .
j_gene: TRBJ2-5
len: 12
v_gene: TRBV20-1
CDR3aa: CSASGIQETQYF
CDR3nt: TGCAGTGCTAGCGGGATACAAGAGACCCAGTACTTC

abundance: .
d_gene: TRBD1
j_gene: TRBJ1-4
len: 12
v_gene: TRBV20-1
CDR3aa: CSAREPGTGIFF
CDR3nt: TGCAGTGCTAGAGAACCCGGGACAGGGATCTTTTTT

abundance: few
d_gene: TRBD1
j_gene: TRBJ2-1
len: 13
v_gene: TRBV11-2
CDR3aa: CASSLDRGHEQFF
CDR3nt: TGTGCCAGCAGCCTCGACAGGGGGCATGAGCAGTTCTTC

abundance: .
d_gene: .
j_gene: TRBJ2-5
len: 11
v_gene: TRBV20-1
CDR3aa: CSASIRETQYF
CDR3nt: TGCAGTGCTAGTATTAGAGAGACCCAGTACTTC

abundance: few
d_gene: TRBD2
j_gene: TRBJ2-1
len: 17
v_gene: TRBV7-8
CDR3aa: CASSSTLLRGIYNEQFF
CDR3nt: TGTGCCAGCAGCTCGACTTTGTTGCGGGGGATCTACAATGAGCAGTTCTTC

abundance: .
d_gene: .
j_gene: TRBJ1-5
len: 16
v_gene: TRBV28
CDR3aa: CASSSVPRTGGQPQHF
CDR3nt: TGTGCCAGCAGTTCAGTGCCGAGGACCGGGGGGCAGCCCCAGCATTTT

abundance: many
d_gene: TRBD2
j_gene: TRBJ2-5
len: 15
v_gene: TRBV28
CDR3aa: CASRVAGVDGETQYF
CDR3nt: TGTGCCAGCAGAGTAGCGGGAGTTGATGGAGAGACCCAGTACTTC